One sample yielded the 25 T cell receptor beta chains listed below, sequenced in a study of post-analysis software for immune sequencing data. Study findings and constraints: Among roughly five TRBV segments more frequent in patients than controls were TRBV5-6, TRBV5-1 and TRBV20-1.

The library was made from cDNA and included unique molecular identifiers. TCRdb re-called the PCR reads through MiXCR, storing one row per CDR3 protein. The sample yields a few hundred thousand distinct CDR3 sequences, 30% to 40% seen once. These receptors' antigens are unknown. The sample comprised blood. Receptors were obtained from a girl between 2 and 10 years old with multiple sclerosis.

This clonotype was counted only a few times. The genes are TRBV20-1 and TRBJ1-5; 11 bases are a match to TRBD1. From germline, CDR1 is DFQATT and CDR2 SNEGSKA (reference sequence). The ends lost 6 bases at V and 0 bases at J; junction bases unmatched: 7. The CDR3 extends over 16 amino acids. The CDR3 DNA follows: TGCAGTGCGGGTGGACAGGGGGCAGGTAGCAATCAGCCCCAGCATTTT. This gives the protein CSAGGQGAGSNQPQHF.

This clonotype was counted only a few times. The CDR3 spells CASSSLVVVGNEQFF. For the CDR3, the DNA is TGTGCCAGCAGCTCCCTGGTTGTGGTTGGGAATGAGCAGTTCTTC. The chain joins TRBV11-2 to TRBJ2-1; D remains unclear. V dropped 4 bases and J dropped 7 bases, with 17 bases sitting between them. Germline CDR1 reads SGHAT; CDR2 reads FQNNGV. The CDR3 is made up of 15 amino acids.

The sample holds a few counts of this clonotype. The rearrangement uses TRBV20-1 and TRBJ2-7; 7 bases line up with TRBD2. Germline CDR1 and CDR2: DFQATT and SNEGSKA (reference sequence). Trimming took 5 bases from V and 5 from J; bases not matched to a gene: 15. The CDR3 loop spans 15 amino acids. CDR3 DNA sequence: TGCAGTGCTTCGGCGCGGGCGGGAGCTAAAGACGAGCAGTACTTC. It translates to CSASARAGAKDEQYF.

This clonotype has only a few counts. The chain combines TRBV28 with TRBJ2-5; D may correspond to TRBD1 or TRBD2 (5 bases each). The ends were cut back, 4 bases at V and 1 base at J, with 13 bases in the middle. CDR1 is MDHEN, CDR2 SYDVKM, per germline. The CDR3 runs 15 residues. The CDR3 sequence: CASSSHGAFQETQYF. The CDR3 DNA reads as TGTGCCAGCAGTTCCCACGGGGCGTTCCAAGAGACCCAGTACTTC.

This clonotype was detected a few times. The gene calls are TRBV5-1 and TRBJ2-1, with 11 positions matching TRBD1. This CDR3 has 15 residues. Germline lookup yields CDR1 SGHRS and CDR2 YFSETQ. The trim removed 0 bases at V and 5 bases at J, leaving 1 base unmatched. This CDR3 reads CASSLGDRGNNEQFF. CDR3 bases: TGCGCCAGCAGCTTGGGGGACAGGGGGAACAATGAGCAGTTCTTC.

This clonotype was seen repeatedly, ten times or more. The CDR3 nucleotides are TGCGCCAGCAGCCAACCTAGCGGAGTAACATTGTGGGGACTAGCGGGGGTGACAGATACGCAGTATTTT. It specifies CASSQPSGVTLWGLAGVTDTQYF. The chain couples TRBV5-1 to TRBJ2-3; 14 bases align to TRBD2. The germline V gene encodes CDR1 SGHRS and CDR2 YFSETQ. The CDR3 has 23 amino acids. V was clipped by 4 bases and J by 3 bases; unmatched bases: 25.

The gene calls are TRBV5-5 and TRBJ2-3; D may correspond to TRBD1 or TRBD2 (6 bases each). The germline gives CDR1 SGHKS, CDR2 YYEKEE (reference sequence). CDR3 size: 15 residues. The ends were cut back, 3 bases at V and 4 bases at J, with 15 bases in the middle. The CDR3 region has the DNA TGTGCCAGCAGCTGGGGGGCGGGGATCGCAGATACGCAGTATTTT. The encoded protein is CASSWGAGIADTQYF.

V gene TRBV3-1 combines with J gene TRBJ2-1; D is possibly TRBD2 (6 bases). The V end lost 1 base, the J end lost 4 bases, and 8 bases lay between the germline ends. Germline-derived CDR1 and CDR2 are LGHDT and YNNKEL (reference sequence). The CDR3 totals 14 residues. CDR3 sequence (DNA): TGTGCCAGCAGCCAAGGGGCGGGGTACAATGAGCAGTTCTTC. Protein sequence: CASSQGAGYNEQFF.

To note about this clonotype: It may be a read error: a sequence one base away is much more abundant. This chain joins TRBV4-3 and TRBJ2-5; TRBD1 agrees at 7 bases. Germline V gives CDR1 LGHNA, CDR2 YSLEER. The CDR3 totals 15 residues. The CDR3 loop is CASGQDTGAQETQYF. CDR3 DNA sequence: TGCGCCAGCGGCCAAGATACAGGGGCGCAAGAGACCCAGTACTTC.

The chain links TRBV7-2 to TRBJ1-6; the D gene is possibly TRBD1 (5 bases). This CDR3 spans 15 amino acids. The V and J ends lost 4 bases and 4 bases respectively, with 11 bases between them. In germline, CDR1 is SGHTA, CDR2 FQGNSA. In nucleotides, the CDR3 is TGTGCCAGCAGCTCAAGACAGAGTTATAATTCACCCCTCCACTTT. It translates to CASSSRQSYNSPLHF.

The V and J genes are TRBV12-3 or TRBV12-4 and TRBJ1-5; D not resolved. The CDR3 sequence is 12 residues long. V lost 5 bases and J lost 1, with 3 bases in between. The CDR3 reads CASSASNQPQHF. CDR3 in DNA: TGTGCCAGCAGTGCAAGCAATCAGCCCCAGCATTTT.

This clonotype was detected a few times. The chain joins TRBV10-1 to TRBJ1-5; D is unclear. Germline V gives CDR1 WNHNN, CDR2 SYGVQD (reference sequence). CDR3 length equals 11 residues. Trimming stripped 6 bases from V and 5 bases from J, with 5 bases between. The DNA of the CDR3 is TGCGCCAGCAGATTTTATCAGCCCCAGCATTTT. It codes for CASRFYQPQHF.

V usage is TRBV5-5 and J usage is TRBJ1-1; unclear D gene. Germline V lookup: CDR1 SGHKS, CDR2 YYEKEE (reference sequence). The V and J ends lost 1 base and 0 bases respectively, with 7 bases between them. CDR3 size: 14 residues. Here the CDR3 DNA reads TGTGCCAGCAGCTTGCACCACATGAACACTGAAGCTTTCTTT. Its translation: CASSLHHMNTEAFF.

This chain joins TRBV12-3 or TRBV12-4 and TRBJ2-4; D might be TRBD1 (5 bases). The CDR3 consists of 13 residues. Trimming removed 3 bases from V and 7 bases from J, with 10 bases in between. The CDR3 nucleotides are TGTGCCAGCAGTTTTCAGGGTGGGAACATTCAGTACTTC. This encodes CASSFQGGNIQYF.

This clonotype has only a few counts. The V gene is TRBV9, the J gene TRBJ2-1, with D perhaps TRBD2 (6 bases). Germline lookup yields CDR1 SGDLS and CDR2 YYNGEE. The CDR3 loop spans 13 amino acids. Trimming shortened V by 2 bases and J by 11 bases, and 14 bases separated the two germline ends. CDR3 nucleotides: TGTGCCAGCAGCGTTCGCCGGGAGTCGAAGCAGTTCTTC. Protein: CASSVRRESKQFF.

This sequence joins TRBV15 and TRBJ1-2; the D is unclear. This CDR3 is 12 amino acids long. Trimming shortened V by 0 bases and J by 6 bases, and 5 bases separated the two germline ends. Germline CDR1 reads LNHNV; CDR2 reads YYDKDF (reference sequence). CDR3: CATSRDLNGYTF. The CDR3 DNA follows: TGTGCCACCAGCAGAGATTTAAATGGCTACACCTTC.

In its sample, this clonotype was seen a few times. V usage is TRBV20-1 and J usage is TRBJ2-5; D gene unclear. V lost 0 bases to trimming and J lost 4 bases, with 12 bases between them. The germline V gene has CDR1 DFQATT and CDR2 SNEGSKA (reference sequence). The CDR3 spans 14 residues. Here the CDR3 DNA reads TGCAGTGCTAGAGATCCCCACAGCCTAGAGACCCAGTACTTC. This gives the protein CSARDPHSLETQYF.

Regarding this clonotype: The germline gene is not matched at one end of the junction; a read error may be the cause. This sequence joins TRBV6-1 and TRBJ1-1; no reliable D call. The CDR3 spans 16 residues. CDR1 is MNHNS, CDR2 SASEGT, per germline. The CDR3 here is CANSAYPGSAGSEAFF. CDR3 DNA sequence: TGTGCCAACAGTGCCTACCCGGGGTCGGCGGGGTCTGAAGCTTTCTTT.

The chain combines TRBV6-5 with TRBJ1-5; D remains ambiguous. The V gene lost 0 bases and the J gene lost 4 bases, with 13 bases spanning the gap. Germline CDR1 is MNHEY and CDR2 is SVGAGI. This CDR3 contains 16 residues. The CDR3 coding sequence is TGTGCCAGCAGTTACTCGGAGCCGGGTTCGAATCAGCCCCAGCATTTT. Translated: CASSYSEPGSNQPQHF.

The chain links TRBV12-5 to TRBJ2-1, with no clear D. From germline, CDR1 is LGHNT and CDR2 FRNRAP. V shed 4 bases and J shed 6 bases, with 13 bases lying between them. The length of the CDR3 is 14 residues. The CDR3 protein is CASGWPTDSNEQFF. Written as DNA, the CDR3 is TGTGCTAGTGGTTGGCCCACGGATAGCAATGAGCAGTTCTTC.

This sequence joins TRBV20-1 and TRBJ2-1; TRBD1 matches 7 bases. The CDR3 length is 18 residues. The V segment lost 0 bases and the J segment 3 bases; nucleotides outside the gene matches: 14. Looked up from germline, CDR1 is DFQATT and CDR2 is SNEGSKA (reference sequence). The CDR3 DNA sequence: TGCAGTGCTAGAGATTTCGCCCCGGGCACAGGGGACTACAATGAGCAGTTCTTC. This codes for CSARDFAPGTGDYNEQFF.

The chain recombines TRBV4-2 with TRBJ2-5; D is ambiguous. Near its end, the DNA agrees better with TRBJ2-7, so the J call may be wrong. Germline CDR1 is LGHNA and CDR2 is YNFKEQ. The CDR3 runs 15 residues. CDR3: CASSQNLAGAYEQYF. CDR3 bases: TGTGCCAGCAGCCAAAACCTGGCCGGAGCGTACGAGCAGTACTTC.

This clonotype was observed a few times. CDR3 coding DNA: TGTGCCAGCAGCCAGACGGGACAGGACTATGGCTACACCTTC. Translating gives CASSQTGQDYGYTF. The V and J genes are TRBV3-1 and TRBJ1-2; 8 bases are a match to TRBD1. V lost 3 bases, J lost 3 bases, and 3 bases stayed unmatched. CDR3 size: 14 residues. CDR1 LGHDT and CDR2 YNNKEL come from the germline V gene (reference sequence).

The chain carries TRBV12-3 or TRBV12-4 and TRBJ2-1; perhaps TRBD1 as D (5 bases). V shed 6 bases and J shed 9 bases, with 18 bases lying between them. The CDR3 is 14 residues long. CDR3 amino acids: CASRIDRHRGEQFF. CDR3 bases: TGTGCCAGCAGGATAGATAGGCATAGGGGTGAGCAGTTCTTC.

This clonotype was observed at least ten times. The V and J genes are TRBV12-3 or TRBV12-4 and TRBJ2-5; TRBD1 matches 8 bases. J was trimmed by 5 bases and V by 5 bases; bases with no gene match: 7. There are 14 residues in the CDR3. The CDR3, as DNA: TGTGCCAGCAGTCCTTGGACAGGGCGGGAGACCCAGTACTTC. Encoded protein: CASSPWTGRETQYF.